The T cell receptor beta chain under discussion was sequenced for a study of graft-versus-host responses after intestinal transplantation (dated by TCRdb to the early 2020s). Background for the entire study: The transplants that recipients got were multivisceral, liver-intestinal, or isolated intestinal. Anti-thymocyte globulin induction was given to all recipients, followed by maintenance tacrolimus and steroids for approximately three years. Bulk TCR-beta CDR3 sequencing was used to track graft-versus-host and host-versus-graft alloreactive T cell clones in the graft, circulation and bone marrow after intestinal transplantation. To identify alloreactive clones, pre-transplant mixed lymphocyte reaction products were sequenced and compared with unstimulated pre-transplant donor and recipient T cells. The cohort enrolled 20 to 30 intestinal transplant recipients, one of whom was a retransplant, and a few patients without pretransplant specimens were excluded. Donor T cell macrochimerism was defined as a peak of at least 4% donor T cells among recipient peripheral blood mononuclear cells. Rather than going through the commercial service, samples from a few later patients were sequenced in-house on an Illumina MiSeq and processed with MiXCR. General findings and caveats noted by the study authors: GvH clones turned up in recipient bone marrow, with some appearing earlier in ileal mucosa or blood, a pattern consistent with an intestinal mucosal origin. High GvH to HvG T cell clonal ratios were observed in the allografts of patients with donor T cell macrochimerism. Early after transplant, peak levels of circulating GvH clones were associated with declines in HvG clones. The conclusions were limited by the relatively low number and heterogeneity of the intestinal transplant patients.

Blood samples were collected up to 4 times in the first month after transplant and then at least monthly when available. This clone was recorded once. The antigen this receptor binds is unknown. Base quality data are lacking; no much larger clone is found one base away. Library creation used the immunoSEQ multiplex PCR assay. For most patients, genomic DNA was subjected to high-throughput TCR-beta CDR3 sequencing by Adaptive Biotechnologies. Processing in the source paper ran as follows. TCR sequencing data for approximately 19 patients were retrieved from Adaptive's ImmunoSEQ software; a few other patients were processed with MiXCR and VDJtools. CDR3 nucleotide sequences shared by donor and recipient were removed because the origin of these sequences could not be assigned. Alloreactive clones required at least 2-fold expansion over unstimulated cells and minimum CFSE-low frequency of 0.002% (template counts) or 0.001% (read counts). Clones were considered mappable if detected in sequenced pre-transplant spleen, lymph node, or MLR CFSE-low populations of the donor or recipient. Cumulative frequency of alloreactive clones was calculated as a percentage of all sequences weighted by copy number. TCRdb holds this immuneACCESS table with in-frame rearrangements only. Some clones are missing; in checked studies, unresolved V genes explain under half, and the rest has no known cause. For V, J and clone size, that table is used; D and trimming come from the DNA. The sample records about 97,000 clones, more than 80% of which are singletons. Approximately 16% of the sample comes from the top ten.

Including the terminal cysteine and phenylalanine, the CDR3 comprises 14 residues. Here the CDR3 DNA is all that survives: 42 bases in frame from base 1. A distance of 14 bases separates the germline ends of V and J, which lose 4 bases and 5 bases respectively. Per the germline V gene, KGHSH is the CDR1 and LQKENI is the CDR2. The chain is encoded by TRBV18 joined to TRBJ2-5; TRBD1 is perhaps the D gene, given 8 matching bases. Here the sequenced sample was PBMCs, taken 450 to 480 days after intestinal transplant. This clonotype originated in a human patient who received an intestinal transplant, so some T cells may come from the graft donor. In nucleotides, the sequence is TGTGCCAGCTCACGGACAGGGAGGGCGGAGACCCAGTACTTC. Translated, it reads CASSRTGRAETQYF.